This T cell receptor (beta chain) was sequenced for a study of T cell responses to AZD1222 COVID-19 vaccine. Broader study findings: Regions 160-218 and 743-854 held dominance among vaccine-associated CD4 TCRs, which spanned spike.

Germline CDR1 MNHEY, CDR2 SVGEGT. The CDR3 has 11 amino acids. V was pared by 5 bases and J by 7 bases, with 9 bases between. Only in-frame clones appear in the TCRdb table, and some are missing; sequencing was by immunoSEQ multiplex PCR. Among about 110,000 clones, nearly 90% were seen once, and the ten largest hold about two fifths. In the case of this clone: Its cognate antigen is unknown.

This TCR came from an adult who received the AZD1222 COVID-19 vaccine. Sample: peripheral blood, taken 28 days after the second AZD1222 dose. The chain employs TRBV6-2 or TRBV6-3 and TRBJ2-7, with D unclear. The CDR3 DNA reads TGTGCCAGCAGTCAGCTGGGGGAGCAGTACTTC. Its translation: CASSQLGEQYF.